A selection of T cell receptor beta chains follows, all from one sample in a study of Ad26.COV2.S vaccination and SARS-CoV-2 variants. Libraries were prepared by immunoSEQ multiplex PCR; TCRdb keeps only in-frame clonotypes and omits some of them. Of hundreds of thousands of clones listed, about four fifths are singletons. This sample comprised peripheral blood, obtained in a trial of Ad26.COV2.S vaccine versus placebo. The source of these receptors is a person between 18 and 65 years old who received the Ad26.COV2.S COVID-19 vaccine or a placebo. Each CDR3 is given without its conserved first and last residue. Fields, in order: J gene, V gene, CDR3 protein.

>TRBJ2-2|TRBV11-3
ASSQGGVNTGELF
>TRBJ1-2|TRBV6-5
ASSYSILGTGEGYT
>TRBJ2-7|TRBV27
ASSLFGDNPYEQY
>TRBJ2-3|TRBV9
ASSPPRGGQY
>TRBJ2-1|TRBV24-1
ATSDSRNRVFEQF
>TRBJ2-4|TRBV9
ASSAGQGVDVQY
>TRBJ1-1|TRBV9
ASSVGGGRTSPAF
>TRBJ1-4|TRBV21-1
ASSNRDRAGTNEKLF
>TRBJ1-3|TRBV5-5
ASSEVGNTIY
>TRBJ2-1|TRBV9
ASSPSLSSYNEQF
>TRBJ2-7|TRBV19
ASSAGPGTGLYEQY
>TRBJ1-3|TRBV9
ASSALGHFSGNTIY
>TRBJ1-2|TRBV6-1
ASSDRVRGGDGYT
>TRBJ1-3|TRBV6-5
ASGQGLAGGNTIY
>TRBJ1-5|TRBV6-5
ASATFDGVNQPQH
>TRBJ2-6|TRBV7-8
AGGTSGANVLT
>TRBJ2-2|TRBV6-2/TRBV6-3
ASSYRRTTAGELF
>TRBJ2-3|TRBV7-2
ASSVGQGDTQY
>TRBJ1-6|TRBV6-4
ASSEGGRSPLH
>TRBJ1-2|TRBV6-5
ASRGADYGYT
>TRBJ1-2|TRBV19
ASSALQGLGYGYT
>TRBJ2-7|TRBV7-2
ASSLLAGSYEQY
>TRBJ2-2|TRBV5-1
ASSAGQGANTGELF
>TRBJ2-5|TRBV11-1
ASSLASSRETQY
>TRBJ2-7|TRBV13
ASSLQTAEKQY
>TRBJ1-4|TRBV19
ASSMGQGWREKLF
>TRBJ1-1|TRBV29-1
SVNRGLRYAF
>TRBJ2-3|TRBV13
ASSFPGADTQY
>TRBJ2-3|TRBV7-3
ASSPSWSDTQY
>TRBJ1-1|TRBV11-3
ASSLDLLLSEAF
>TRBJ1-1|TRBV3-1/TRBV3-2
ASSVRDTEAF
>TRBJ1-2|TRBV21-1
ASSNRGRSYGYT
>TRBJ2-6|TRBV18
ASSPRIPGQGSGANVLT
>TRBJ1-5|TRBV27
ASIDTFLPQH
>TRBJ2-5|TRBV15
ATSTGVQETQY
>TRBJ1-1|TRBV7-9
ASRLGQTQAF
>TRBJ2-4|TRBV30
AWSKRGQGARNIQY
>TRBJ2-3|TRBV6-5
ASSYSSRDTQY
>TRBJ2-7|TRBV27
ASSFGPDGYEQY
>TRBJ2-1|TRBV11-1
ASSFRQGGWNEQF
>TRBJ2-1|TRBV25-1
ASSEPGTSSHEQF
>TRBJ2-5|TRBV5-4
ASSRRETQY
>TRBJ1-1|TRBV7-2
ASSYRGRNEAF
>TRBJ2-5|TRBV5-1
ASSFRQGRETQY
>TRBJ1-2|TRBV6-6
ASTPTGSNYGYT
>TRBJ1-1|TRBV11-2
ASSLVTGVVAF
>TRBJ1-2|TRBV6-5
ASSYSSGRAHGYT
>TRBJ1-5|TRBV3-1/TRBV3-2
ASSPSRGNRGNQPQH
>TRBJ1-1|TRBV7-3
ASSLDRGREAF
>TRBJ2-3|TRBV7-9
ASSLPSGSTDTQY
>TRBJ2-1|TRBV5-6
ASSPWGLYNEQF
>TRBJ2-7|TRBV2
ASRVAGYYEQY
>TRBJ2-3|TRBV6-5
ASSRDSYTDTQY
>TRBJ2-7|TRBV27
ASSLRTGFYEQY
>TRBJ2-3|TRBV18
ASSPGLTDTQY
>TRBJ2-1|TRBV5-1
ASSLEWTTNEQF
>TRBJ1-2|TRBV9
ASSPRGGFPYGYT
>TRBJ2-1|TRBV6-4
ASSELAGGNNEQF
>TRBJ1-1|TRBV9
ASSAQGFGTEAF
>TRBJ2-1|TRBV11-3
ASSLGGTGEQF